What follows are 7 T cell receptor beta chains derived from one specimen sequenced in a study of prognosis after radiotherapy for stage I lung cancer. Multiplex PCR, run in two rounds, amplified TCR beta CDR3 from genomic DNA. First-round PCR, the initial amplification, used primers specific to each TRBV and TRBJ gene. TCRdb analysed the multiplex PCR reads with MiXCR anew, one entry per CDR3 protein. The sample lists approximately 16,000 distinct CDR3 sequences; around 32% were seen once. Material: PBMCs, obtained before or after stereotactic body radiation therapy (not recorded which). These receptors were taken from a donor aged 50 or older with non-small cell lung cancer.

This clonotype was picked up many times. The J gene is TRBJ2-7, the V gene TRBV5-1; 8 bases agree with TRBD1. Germline-derived CDR1 and CDR2 are SGHRS and YFSETQ. With V trimmed by 2 bases and J by 5 bases, 9 bases remained unmatched. The CDR3 has 15 amino acids. Here the CDR3 DNA reads TGCGCCAGCAGCTTAACCCTGGACAGGGTCCACGAGCAGTACTTC. It translates to CASSLTLDRVHEQYF. The full variable domain, with the rest looked up from reference TRBV5-1 and TRBJ2-7, is KAGVTQTPRYLIKTRGQQVTLSCSPISGHRSVSWYQQTPGQGLQFLFEYFSETQRNKGNFPGRFSGRQFSNSRSEMNVSTLELGDSALYLCASSLTLDRVHEQYFGPGTRLTVT.

This clonotype was observed at least ten times. The genes are TRBV5-1 and TRBJ1-1; D not resolved. The V and J ends lost 4 bases and 4 bases respectively, with 14 bases between them. This CDR3 contains 14 residues. Looked up from germline, CDR1 is SGHRS and CDR2 is YFSETQ. CDR3 residues: CASSPWEVATEAFF. Written as DNA, the CDR3 is TGCGCCAGCAGCCCCTGGGAAGTTGCCACTGAAGCTTTCTTT.

This clonotype was seen only a few times. A far more abundant clone sits one base away, making this likely a read error. The chain couples TRBV6-9 to TRBJ2-5, with D unresolved. Per germline, CDR1 MNHGY and CDR2 SVAAGI. This CDR3 spans 14 amino acids. Trimming stripped 5 bases from V and 4 bases from J, with 14 bases between. The CDR3 loop reads CASSPGLGRETQYF. The CDR3 bases are TGTGCCAGCAGTCCTGGGTTGGGTCGAGAGACCCAGTACTTC.

This clonotype was counted many times. Written as DNA, the CDR3 is TGTGCTAGTGGTTTGACAAACATGAACACTGAAGCTTTCTTT. Translated: CASGLTNMNTEAFF. This chain joins TRBV12-5 and TRBJ1-1, with D uncertain. This CDR3 contains 14 residues. The ends were cut back, 2 bases at V and 0 bases at J, with 7 bases in the middle. CDR1 is LGHNT and CDR2 is FRNRAP in the germline V gene.

By frequency in the sample, this clonotype is medium-sized. The chain has TRBV6-4 and TRBJ2-1; a weak D match, TRBD2 (5 bases). Per the germline V gene, CDR1 is MRHNA and CDR2 is SNTAGT. This CDR3 contains 16 residues. Trimming left V 6 bases short and J 4 bases short, with 19 bases between. The CDR3 DNA sequence: TGTGCCAGCAGGGGGAGACGGGTTGAGGAGTACAATGAGCAGTTCTTC. Its protein product is CASRGRRVEEYNEQFF.

This clonotype showed up many times. The rearrangement links TRBV6-2 or TRBV6-3 to TRBJ1-1, with D tentatively TRBD1 (6 bases). The length of the CDR3 is 17 residues. Germline V gene sequence: CDR1 MNHEY, CDR2 SVGEGT. V was shortened by 5 bases and J by 2 bases, with 21 bases between the two germline ends. The CDR3 DNA reads as TGTGCCAGCAGTCCTCCTCACTATGCCAGGGGTAACACTGAAGCTTTCTTT. Its translation: CASSPPHYARGNTEAFF.

This clonotype was recorded many times. V is TRBV9 and J is TRBJ2-7; TRBD1 is a possible D gene (5 bases). Germline CDR1 SGDLS, CDR2 YYNGEE. Trimming left V 3 bases short and J 3 bases short, with 10 bases between. CDR3 size: 13 residues. The CDR3 sequence is CASSESDNYEQYF. CDR3 nucleotides: TGTGCCAGCAGCGAGTCGGACAACTACGAGCAGTACTTC.